This is a list of T cell receptor beta chains from one sample in a study of blood T cell repertoires in COVID-19. Libraries were prepared by immunoSEQ multiplex PCR; TCRdb keeps only in-frame clonotypes and omits some of them. Among approximately 300,000 clones, around 89% were seen once, and the ten largest hold approximately 0.84%. Specimen: peripheral blood. The receptors were gathered from a man aged 25-40 years with acute or convalescent COVID-19. CDR3s include the opening cysteine and the closing phenylalanine or tryptophan. A D gene is named only where the DNA matches it firmly. Rows may omit the clone size; those that give it use once, few, many or a size class.

clone_size: .
j_call: TRBJ1-2
d_call: TRBD1
v_call: TRBV28
cdr3_nt: TGTGCCAGCAGTTACCCTGGACAGGGTATGGACTACACCTTC
cdr3_aa: CASSYPGQGMDYTF

clone_size: .
j_call: TRBJ1-5
d_call: .
v_call: TRBV20-1
cdr3_nt: TGCAGTGCTAGTGTTCCGAGGGGCAATCAGCCCCAGCATTTT
cdr3_aa: CSASVPRGNQPQHF

clone_size: .
j_call: TRBJ1-2
d_call: .
v_call: TRBV20-1
cdr3_nt: TGCAGTGCTAGAGAGGGGAGCGGCTACACCTTC
cdr3_aa: CSAREGSGYTF

clone_size: .
j_call: TRBJ1-1
d_call: .
v_call: TRBV30
cdr3_nt: TGTGCCTGGAGTGTACAGGAAGAAGCTTTCTTT
cdr3_aa: CAWSVQEEAFF

clone_size: .
j_call: TRBJ2-7
d_call: .
v_call: TRBV11-2
cdr3_nt: TGTGCCAGCAGCCCCCACTCCTACGAGCAGTACTTC
cdr3_aa: CASSPHSYEQYF

clone_size: .
j_call: TRBJ1-5
d_call: TRBD1
v_call: TRBV7-9
cdr3_nt: TGTGCCAGCAGCTCACCCGGTACAGGGGTCGGGCAGCCCCAGCATTTT
cdr3_aa: CASSSPGTGVGQPQHF

clone_size: .
j_call: TRBJ2-5
d_call: .
v_call: TRBV10-1
cdr3_nt: TGCGCCAGCATGGGTAGGGGGCTAGCGGGTAGTAAAGAGACCCAGTACTTC
cdr3_aa: CASMGRGLAGSKETQYF

clone_size: .
j_call: TRBJ1-2
d_call: .
v_call: TRBV27
cdr3_nt: TGTGCCAGCAGCGGACAGCTCCTTAGAGGCTACACCTTC
cdr3_aa: CASSGQLLRGYTF

clone_size: .
j_call: TRBJ2-3
d_call: TRBD2
v_call: TRBV7-3
cdr3_nt: TGTGCCAGCAGCTCCGGGGGGTGGACAGATACGCAGTATTTT
cdr3_aa: CASSSGGWTDTQYF

clone_size: .
j_call: TRBJ1-1
d_call: TRBD1
v_call: TRBV6-5
cdr3_nt: TGTGCCAGCAGTTGGGACAGGGGGCCCAACACTGAAGCTTTCTTT
cdr3_aa: CASSWDRGPNTEAFF

clone_size: many
j_call: TRBJ1-3
d_call: TRBD1
v_call: TRBV3-1/TRBV3-2
cdr3_nt: TGTGCCAGCAGCCAGTTGACAGGGGAAACCTCTGGAAACACCATATATTTT
cdr3_aa: CASSQLTGETSGNTIYF

clone_size: .
j_call: TRBJ1-5
d_call: .
v_call: TRBV12-3/TRBV12-4
cdr3_nt: TGTGCCAGCAATTCGGGTAGCAATCAGCCCCAGCATTTT
cdr3_aa: CASNSGSNQPQHF

clone_size: .
j_call: TRBJ1-2
d_call: TRBD1
v_call: TRBV4-2
cdr3_nt: TGTGCCAGCAGCCAAGAAGGGAACAGGGGGAACTATGGCTACACCTTC
cdr3_aa: CASSQEGNRGNYGYTF

clone_size: .
j_call: TRBJ2-3
d_call: TRBD2
v_call: TRBV7-8
cdr3_nt: TGTGCCAGCAGCCTTCGGACTAGCGGGGATACTAGAACAGATACGCAGTATTTT
cdr3_aa: CASSLRTSGDTRTDTQYF

clone_size: .
j_call: TRBJ1-2
d_call: .
v_call: TRBV28
cdr3_nt: TGTGCCAGCCGCACTGGGCGGGCGGACTATGGCTACACCTTC
cdr3_aa: CASRTGRADYGYTF